The table lists the clone carrying this T cell receptor (beta chain) with many counts. Produced via immunoSEQ multiplex PCR; TCRdb's table is partial and in-frame only. The sample has 95,000 to 150,000 clones, about four fifths seen once; the top ten hold approximately 16%. This record belongs to a study of blood T cell repertoires in COVID-19. The CDR3 contains 16 residues. Per the germline V gene, CDR1 is SGHTA and CDR2 is FQGTGA. V dropped 1 base and J dropped 10; count of bases not matched to a gene: 13. This chain joins TRBV7-3 and TRBJ2-1, with 7 positions matching TRBD2. The material sequenced was peripheral blood. This TCR derives from a man aged 55 to 70 with active or convalescent COVID-19. The CDR3 here is CASSLIGLGDRWEQFF. CDR3 coding DNA: TGTGCCAGCAGCTTAATTGGACTAGGGGACCGTTGGGAGCAGTTCTTC.